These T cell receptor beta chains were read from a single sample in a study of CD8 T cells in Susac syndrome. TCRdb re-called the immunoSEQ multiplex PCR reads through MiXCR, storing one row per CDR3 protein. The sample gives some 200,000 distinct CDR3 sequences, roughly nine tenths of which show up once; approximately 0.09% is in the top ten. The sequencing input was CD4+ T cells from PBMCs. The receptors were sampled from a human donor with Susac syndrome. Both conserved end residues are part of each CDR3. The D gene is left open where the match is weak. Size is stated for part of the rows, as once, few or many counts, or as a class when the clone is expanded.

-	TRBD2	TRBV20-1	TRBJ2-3	CSARGLAGADTQYF	TGCAGTGCGAGAGGACTAGCGGGAGCAGATACGCAGTATTTT
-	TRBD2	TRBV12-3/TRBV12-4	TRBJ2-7	CASSNRGSTGGGEQYF	TGTGCCAGCAGCAACCGCGGGTCGACGGGAGGTGGAGAGCAGTACTTC
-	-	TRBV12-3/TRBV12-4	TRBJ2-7	CASSRAVQYSYEQYF	TGTGCCAGCAGTCGAGCAGTGCAGTACTCCTACGAGCAGTACTTC
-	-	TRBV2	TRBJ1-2	CASRGNYGYTF	TGTGCCAGCCGGGGGAACTATGGCTACACCTTC
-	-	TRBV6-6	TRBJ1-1	CASRGPGHGTEAFF	TGTGCCAGCAGGGGACCGGGACATGGCACTGAAGCTTTCTTT
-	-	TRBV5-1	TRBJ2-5	CASSVELGAQYF	TGCGCCAGCAGCGTGGAACTTGGGGCCCAGTACTTC
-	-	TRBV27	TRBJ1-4	CAGRLSPEKLFF	TGTGCCGGACGCTTAAGTCCTGAAAAACTGTTTTTT
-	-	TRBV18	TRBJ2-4	CASSPTYGEAKNIQYF	TGTGCCAGCTCACCCACGTACGGGGAAGCCAAAAACATTCAGTACTTC
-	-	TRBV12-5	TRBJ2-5	CASGSRDFQETQYF	TGTGCTAGTGGTTCCCGGGACTTCCAAGAGACCCAGTACTTC
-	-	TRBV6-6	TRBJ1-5	CASTPAISFNQPQHF	TGTGCCAGCACCCCAGCCATAAGCTTCAATCAGCCCCAGCATTTT
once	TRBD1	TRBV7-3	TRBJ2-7	CASSLTSGGAKSYEQYF	TGTGCCAGCAGCTTAACCTCAGGGGGAGCTAAGTCCTACGAGCAGTACTTC
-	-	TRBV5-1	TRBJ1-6	CASKGTHDNSPLHF	TGCGCCAGCAAAGGGACACACGATAATTCACCCCTCCACTTT
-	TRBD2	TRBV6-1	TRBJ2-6	CASRGLAGHISGANVLTF	TGTGCCAGCAGAGGGCTAGCGGGGCATATCTCTGGGGCCAACGTCCTGACTTTC
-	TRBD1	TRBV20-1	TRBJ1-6	CSAATGGRTYNSPLHF	TGCAGTGCAGCCACAGGGGGCCGAACCTATAATTCACCCCTCCACTTT
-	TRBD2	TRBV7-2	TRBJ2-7	CASRTTSGDPYEQYF	TGTGCCAGCCGAACTACTAGCGGCGATCCCTACGAGCAGTACTTC
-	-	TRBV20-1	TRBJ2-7	CSARLQGFDEQYF	TGCAGTGCTAGACTACAGGGATTTGACGAGCAGTACTTC
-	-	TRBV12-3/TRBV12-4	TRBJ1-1	CASSPQAFPEAFF	TGTGCCAGCAGTCCACAGGCTTTCCCTGAAGCTTTCTTT
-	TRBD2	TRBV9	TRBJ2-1	CASSGLDGGAWVGGNEQFF	TGTGCCAGCAGCGGCCTTGACGGGGGGGCCTGGGTGGGCGGAAATGAGCAGTTCTTC
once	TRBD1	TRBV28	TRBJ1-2	CASSGRGRRYGYTF	TGTGCCAGCAGCGGAAGGGGGCGCCGGTATGGCTACACCTTC
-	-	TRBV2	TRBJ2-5	CASTSRERETQYF	TGTGCCAGCACCAGCAGGGAGAGGGAGACCCAGTACTTC
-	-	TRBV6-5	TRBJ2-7	CASSYSGIAYEQYF	TGTGCCAGCAGTTACTCAGGAATCGCCTACGAGCAGTACTTC
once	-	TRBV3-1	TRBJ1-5	CASSQIGQPQHF	TGTGCCAGCAGCCAGATTGGTCAGCCCCAGCATTTT
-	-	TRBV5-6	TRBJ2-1	CASSLEREQFF	TGTGCCAGCAGCTTGGAGCGTGAGCAGTTCTTC
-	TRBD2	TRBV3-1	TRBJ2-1	CASSPLTSGRTGEQFF	TGTGCCAGCAGCCCACTAACTAGCGGGAGGACGGGTGAGCAGTTCTTC
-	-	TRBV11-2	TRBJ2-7	CASSLDRAERVPYEQYF	TGTGCCAGCAGCTTAGACCGAGCTGAACGCGTCCCGTACGAGCAGTACTTC
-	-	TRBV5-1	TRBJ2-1	CASSLAGAEYNEQFF	TGCGCCAGCAGCTTGGCTGGTGCGGAGTACAATGAGCAGTTCTTC
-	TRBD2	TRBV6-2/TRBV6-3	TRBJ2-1	CASSYSGLENNEQFF	TGTGCCAGCAGTTACTCGGGACTAGAGAACAATGAGCAGTTCTTC
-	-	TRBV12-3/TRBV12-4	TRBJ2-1	CASSDLQGSHEQFF	TGTGCCAGCAGTGACCTACAGGGTTCCCATGAGCAGTTCTTC
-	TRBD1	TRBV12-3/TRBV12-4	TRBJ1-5	CASSSGQGPSNQPQHF	TGTGCCAGCAGCTCGGGACAGGGTCCGAGCAATCAGCCCCAGCATTTT
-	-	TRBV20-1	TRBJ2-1	CSARPYNEQFF	TGCAGTGCTCGACCCTACAATGAGCAGTTCTTC
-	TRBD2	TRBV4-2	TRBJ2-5	CASSQETSGRETQYF	TGTGCCAGCAGCCAAGAGACTAGCGGGAGAGAGACCCAGTACTTC
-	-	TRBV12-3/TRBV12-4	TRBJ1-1	CASSPWEGGGTEAFF	TGTGCCAGCAGTCCCTGGGAGGGCGGTGGCACTGAAGCTTTCTTT
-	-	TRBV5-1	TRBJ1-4	CASSLSWEAGEKLFF	TGCGCCAGCAGCTTGTCATGGGAAGCGGGTGAAAAACTGTTTTTT
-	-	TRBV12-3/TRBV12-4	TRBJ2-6	CASRSTGANVLTF	TGTGCCAGTAGAAGCACTGGGGCCAACGTCCTGACTTTC
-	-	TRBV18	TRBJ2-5	CASSPLTGETQYF	TGTGCCAGCTCACCACTGACGGGTGAGACCCAGTACTTC
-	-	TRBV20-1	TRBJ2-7	CSASLSSYEQYF	TGCAGTGCCTCGCTCAGCTCCTACGAGCAGTACTTC
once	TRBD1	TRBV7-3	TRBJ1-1	CASSHGGTVNTEAFF	TGTGCCAGCAGCCACGGCGGGACAGTGAACACTGAAGCTTTCTTT
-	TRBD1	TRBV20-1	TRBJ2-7	CSARDLGQGIYEQYF	TGCAGTGCTAGAGATCTGGGACAGGGGATCTACGAGCAGTACTTC
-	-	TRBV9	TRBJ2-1	CASSPTGLSSYNEQFF	TGTGCCAGCAGCCCTACGGGGCTCAGCTCCTACAATGAGCAGTTCTTC
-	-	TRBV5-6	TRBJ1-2	CASSLPGAMGYTF	TGTGCCAGCAGCTTGCCGGGGGCTATGGGCTACACCTTC
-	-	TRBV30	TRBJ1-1	CAWSVGRRNTEAFF	TGTGCCTGGAGTGTAGGACGGAGAAACACTGAAGCTTTCTTT
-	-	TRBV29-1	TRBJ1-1	CSATDVTEAFF	TGCAGCGCCACGGACGTCACTGAAGCTTTCTTT